This T cell receptor beta chain appears in the sequencing data of a study of blood T cell repertoires in COVID-19. Study information: Acute and convalescent COVID-19 specimens originated in the United States, Italy and Spain. From T cells, B-cell-depleted T cells, or PBMCs came the material, which was cDNA or gDNA.

V was pared by 4 bases and J by 4 bases, with 13 bases between. Germline assignment: CDR1 SGHTA and CDR2 FQGNSA. The CDR3 sequence is 14 residues long. A Seattle source enrolled patients during active infection and followed them longitudinally. Libraries were prepared by immunoSEQ multiplex PCR; TCRdb keeps only in-frame clonotypes and omits some of them. This sample has 540,000 or so clones; roughly nine tenths occur once, and the top ten carry less than 9%. The receptor comes from a woman aged 45 to 65 with COVID-19, enrolled during active disease. The chain joins TRBV7-2 to TRBJ1-2; no firm D call. Sequenced material: peripheral blood. CDR3 sequence reads: CASSSTARGYGYTF. CDR3 DNA: TGTGCCAGCAGCTCTACGGCTCGGGGCTATGGCTACACCTTC.